The 20 T cell receptor beta chains in this list originate from one sample, sequenced in a study of cytotoxic CD8 clonotypes in ibrutinib-treated CLL. Using immunoSEQ multiplex PCR, the repertoire was profiled, and TCRdb retains in-frame clones only, with some absent. The data hold about 50,000 clones, with 83% observed a single time. Here the sequenced sample was PBMCs, taken after 24 months of ibrutinib treatment. Receptor source: a human donor with chronic lymphocytic leukemia.

V and J are TRBV29-1 and TRBJ1-1; 8 nucleotides match TRBD1. The V and J ends lost 6 bases and 10 bases, in that order; junction bases with no gene match: 10. Looked up from germline, CDR1 is SQVTM and CDR2 is ANQGSEA. This CDR3 has 12 amino acids. The CDR3 here is CSVEQGVKRAFF. DNA of the CDR3: TGCAGCGTCGAACAGGGGGTAAAAAGAGCTTTCTTT.

This clone has just one count. This sequence joins TRBV6-1 and TRBJ2-2, with 8 bases lining up with TRBD2. The ends lost 1 base at V and 4 bases at J; junction bases unmatched: 8. The length of the CDR3 is 17 residues. Germline V gene lookup returns CDR1 MNHNS and CDR2 SASEGT. As DNA, the CDR3 is TGTGCCAGCAGTGAAGTGGCGAGCGGGAGTGCCACCGGGGAGCTGTTTTTT. It yields the protein CASSEVASGSATGELFF.

This chain joins TRBV9 and TRBJ1-2; D may be TRBD1 (6 bases). Germline values: CDR1 SGDLS, CDR2 YYNGEE. The CDR3 length is 13 residues. V gave up 4 bases and J gave up 6 bases, with 13 bases separating them. The CDR3 DNA reads TGTGCCAGCAGCCTAGGGGGGACGGATGGCTACACCTTC. Translated, it gives CASSLGGTDGYTF.

V and J are TRBV7-2 and TRBJ2-5; 10 bases line up with TRBD1. The junction had 13 bases not matched to a gene; V was cut back by 1 base and J by 5 bases. Germline CDR1 SGHTA, CDR2 FQGNSA. CDR3 length equals 18 residues. The CDR3 protein is CASSLVYSGTGVEETQYF. The CDR3 DNA reads as TGTGCCAGCAGCTTAGTATACTCCGGGACAGGGGTGGAGGAGACCCAGTACTTC.

The CDR3 is CAWTGGQVLTNNEQFF. The DNA of the CDR3 is TGTGCCTGGACCGGTGGACAGGTCCTAACGAACAATGAGCAGTTCTTC. This rearrangement joins TRBV30 to TRBJ2-1; 7 bases are a match to TRBD1. CDR1 is GTSNPN and CDR2 is SVGIG in the germline V gene (reference sequence). CDR3 length equals 16 residues. Trimming took 4 bases from V and 5 from J; bases not matched to a gene: 14.

The chain has TRBV5-4 and TRBJ2-5, with no clear D. The CDR3 sequence is 14 residues long. V gave up 0 bases and J gave up 2 bases, with 8 bases separating them. Looked up from germline, CDR1 is SGHNT and CDR2 is YYREEE (reference sequence). CDR3: CASSLENRQETQYF. In DNA form, the CDR3 reads TGTGCCAGCAGCTTGGAGAACAGACAAGAGACCCAGTACTTC. The entire variable domain, with the rest obtained from reference TRBV5-4 and TRBJ2-5, is as follows: ETGVTQSPTHLIKTRGQQVTLRCSSQSGHNTVSWYQQALGQGPQFIFQYYREEENGRGNFPPRFSGLQFPNYSSELNVNALELDDSALYLCASSLENRQETQYFGPGTRLLVL.

V is TRBV10-1 and J is TRBJ1-1; D is perhaps TRBD1 (5 bases). Germline CDR1 and CDR2: WNHNN and SYGVQD (reference sequence). The length of the CDR3 is 15 residues. V was clipped by 3 bases and J by 3 bases, with 14 bases between them. In DNA form, the CDR3 reads TGCGCCAGCAGTGATGGTGGGGCGCAGGACACTGAAGCTTTCTTT. The encoded protein is CASSDGGAQDTEAFF.

V usage is TRBV6-5 and J usage is TRBJ2-7, with 8 bases that match TRBD1. J gave up 6 bases and V 6 bases, and 10 bases lay outside the gene matches. CDR3 size: 14 residues. From germline, CDR1 is MNHEY and CDR2 SVGAGI. The CDR3 DNA reads TGTGCCAGCAGAGGACCCAGGGGGCCAAGCGAGCAGTACTTC. The encoded protein is CASRGPRGPSEQYF.

The rearrangement uses TRBV5-6 and TRBJ2-1; 7 bases align to TRBD2. Trimming took 3 bases from V and 0 from J; bases not matched to a gene: 9. Germline V gene data show CDR1 as SGHDT and CDR2 as YYEEEE. The CDR3 covers 17 residues. The CDR3 spells CASSSDLLAASYNEQFF. CDR3 nucleotide sequence: TGTGCCAGCAGCTCGGACTTGCTAGCGGCCTCCTACAATGAGCAGTTCTTC. Based on the CDR3 plus reference TRBV5-6 and TRBJ2-1, the full variable domain is DAGVTQSPTHLIKTRGQQVTLRCSPKSGHDTVSWYQQALGQGPQFIFQYYEEEERQRGNFPDRFSGHQFPNYSSELNVNALLLGDSALYLCASSSDLLAASYNEQFFGPGTRLTVL.

This rearrangement joins TRBV12-2 to TRBJ2-7; the table gives TRBD2 as D, unverified against the DNA. TRBV12-2 is a documented pseudogene. The CDR3 covers 16 residues. The CDR3 nucleotides are TGTGCAAGTCGCTTAGTAAGGAGCGGGAGGAGTTACGAGCAGTACTTC. Translating gives CASRLVRSGRSYEQYF.

This clone showed up just a few times. In DNA, the CDR3 is TGTGCCAGTAGCCCGTCGGGGACCCACTACGAGCAGTACTTC. Encoded protein: CASSPSGTHYEQYF. The rearrangement joins TRBV19 to TRBJ2-7; the D call may be TRBD1 or TRBD2 (5 bases each). The CDR3 contains 14 residues. Germline values: CDR1 LNHDA, CDR2 SQIVND (reference sequence). Trimming pared 6 bases from V and 3 bases from J, leaving 15 bases between.

V is TRBV5-4 and J is TRBJ2-1; D not resolved. CDR1 and CDR2 (germline): SGHNT, YYREEE (reference sequence). Trimming took 2 bases from V and 9 from J, leaving 12 bases between them. The CDR3 spans 13 residues. The CDR3 spells CASSLDLYSEQFF. In nucleotides, the CDR3 is TGTGCCAGCAGCTTAGACCTCTATAGTGAGCAGTTCTTC.

V usage is TRBV18 and J usage is TRBJ1-1; D remains unclear. Trimming pared 6 bases from V and 4 bases from J, leaving 12 bases between. The CDR3 loop spans 13 amino acids. Germline loops: CDR1 KGHSH, CDR2 LQKENI. Here the CDR3 DNA reads TGTGCCAGCTCGCCGAAAAGGATCACTGAAGCTTTCTTT. Its protein is CASSPKRITEAFF.

This clone was detected a few times. This rearrangement joins TRBV10-3 to TRBJ2-3, with D possibly being TRBD2 (6 bases). The germline gives CDR1 ENHRY, CDR2 SYGVKD. This CDR3 is built from 14 residues. V lost 4 bases, J lost 4 bases, and 12 bases lay in between. The CDR3 nucleotides read TGTGCCATCAGTGCCTGGGCGGGATCAGATACGCAGTATTTT. This translates into CAISAWAGSDTQYF.

This rearrangement joins TRBV27 to TRBJ2-3; possible D gene TRBD2, 5 bases. CDR1 and CDR2 (germline): MNHEY, SMNVEV (reference sequence). This CDR3 comprises 13 residues. V lost 1 base, J lost 4 bases, and 6 bases lay in between. CDR3 region: CASSLWGADTQYF. The CDR3 DNA reads as TGTGCCAGCAGTTTATGGGGAGCAGATACGCAGTATTTT.

Notes on this clone: One end of the junction does not line up with germline, which may come from a read error. V gene TRBV5-4 combines with J gene TRBJ1-1; D is possibly TRBD1 (6 bases). The germline CDR1 and CDR2 sequences are SGHNT and YYREEE (reference sequence). The CDR3 sequence is 13 residues long. This CDR3 is CASSQRGGAEAFF. The CDR3 bases are TGCGCCAGCAGCCAGAGAGGGGGGGCTGAAGCTTTCTTT.

The chain couples TRBV10-2 to TRBJ1-3, with TRBD1 as a possible D gene (5 bases). CDR1 and CDR2 from the germline V gene are WSHSY and SAAADI. V lost 5 bases and J lost 4, with 12 bases in between. The length of the CDR3 is 14 residues. CDR3 in DNA: TGCGCCAGCAGTCAAGGGACGGGCGGAAACACCATATATTTT. It yields the protein CASSQGTGGNTIYF.

This clone was observed a few times. This chain links TRBV6-1 with TRBJ1-1; 8 bases agree with TRBD1. V lost 1 base and J lost 3; bases outside the gene matches: 1. The length of the CDR3 is 14 residues. CDR1 MNHNS and CDR2 SASEGT come from the germline V gene. This chain's CDR3 is CASSEDRGDTEAFF. The DNA of the CDR3 is TGTGCCAGCAGTGAAGACAGGGGGGACACTGAAGCTTTCTTT.

V and J are TRBV7-9 and TRBJ1-2, with D unclear. The V gene lost 7 bases and the J gene lost 0 bases, with 15 bases spanning the gap. The CDR3 spans 15 residues. Germline V gives CDR1 SEHNR, CDR2 FQNEAQ (reference sequence). The DNA for the CDR3 is TGTGCCAGCAACCACCCGGTCCGATCTAACTATGGCTACACCTTC. It is translated as CASNHPVRSNYGYTF.

This rearrangement joins TRBV14 to TRBJ1-1; TRBD1 agrees at 8 bases. With V trimmed by 4 bases and J by 1 base, 5 bases remained unmatched. Germline CDR1 and CDR2: SGHDN and FVKESK. The CDR3 length is 15 residues. Here the CDR3 DNA reads TGTGCCAGCAGCCCCCGGACAGGGTGGAACACTGAAGCTTTCTTT. It yields the protein CASSPRTGWNTEAFF.